The 19 T cell receptor beta chains in this list originate from one sample, sequenced in a study of OX40 agonist ivuxolimab in advanced cancers. The repertoire was sequenced with immunoSEQ multiplex PCR; TCRdb's copy has only in-frame clones and lacks some. The repertoire has 25,000 to 30,000 clones, approximately 80% of them found once; the top ten carry over 8.5%. Sequencing used CD4+ or CD8+ T cells sorted from blood, obtained in a trial of the OX40 agonist ivuxolimab. These TCRs come from an adult with an advanced solid tumor such as melanoma, head and neck, liver or kidney cancer.

The CDR3 here is CASFPLGGFSSYNEQFF. Here the CDR3 DNA reads TGTGCCAGCTTCCCTCTTGGGGGGTTCAGCTCCTACAATGAGCAGTTCTTC. The chain has TRBV5-4 and TRBJ2-1; weak D call: TRBD2 (6 bases). Germline CDR1 SGHNT, CDR2 YYREEE (reference sequence). The length of the CDR3 is 17 residues. The V and J ends lost 7 bases and 0 bases respectively, with 20 bases between them. Using reference TRBV5-4 and TRBJ2-1 for the parts outside the CDR3, the full variable domain is ETGVTQSPTHLIKTRGQQVTLRCSSQSGHNTVSWYQQALGQGPQFIFQYYREEENGRGNFPPRFSGLQFPNYSSELNVNALELDDSALYLCASFPLGGFSSYNEQFFGPGTRLTVL.

This chain joins TRBV4-1 and TRBJ2-5; 9 nucleotides agree with TRBD2. The J call could be wrong; TRBJ2-7 is a better fit for the DNA end. CDR1 and CDR2 from the germline V gene are MGHRA and YSYEKL. The CDR3 loop spans 16 amino acids. In DNA, the CDR3 is TGCGCCAGCAGCCAAGTTAGCGGGGGCGTCTCCTACGAGCAGTACTTC. Translated, it gives CASSQVSGGVSYEQYF.

The chain carries TRBV9 and TRBJ2-5; 13 nucleotides align to TRBD2. This CDR3 has 17 residues. After removal of 0 bases from V and 5 bases from J, the junction contained 7 bases not matched to a gene. Germline CDR1 is SGDLS and CDR2 is YYNGEE. The CDR3 DNA is TGTGCCAGCAGCGTAGACGGGACTAGCGGGGAGAGGGAGACCCAGTACTTC. Translation gives CASSVDGTSGERETQYF.

This clone is deemed large. V gene TRBV7-2 combines with J gene TRBJ1-2; 8 bases map to TRBD1. Germline V gene data show CDR1 as SGHTA and CDR2 as FQGNSA. Trimming removed 1 base from V and 8 bases from J; junction bases left unmatched: 12. The CDR3 sequence is 16 residues long. The CDR3 sequence is CASSLVTGVVARGYTF. As DNA, the CDR3 is TGTGCCAGCAGCTTAGTGACAGGGGTTGTAGCGCGCGGCTACACCTTC.

The chain employs TRBV10-3 and TRBJ2-1; 10 bases agree with TRBD2. The trim removed 6 bases at V and 5 bases at J, leaving 16 bases unmatched. This CDR3 comprises 18 residues. CDR1 ENHRY and CDR2 SYGVKD come from the germline V gene. Written as DNA, the CDR3 is TGTGCCATCAGGGGAGGTGCGGCTAGCGGGGGCCGGGACAATGAGCAGTTCTTC. Translating gives CAIRGGAASGGRDNEQFF.

Comments on this clone: A much larger clone lies one base from this, so it may be a read error. The genes are TRBV19 and TRBJ2-1, with 12 bases identical to TRBD2. In germline, CDR1 is LNHDA, CDR2 SQIVND (reference sequence). CDR3 length: 15 residues. The V and J ends lost 5 bases and 3 bases, in that order; junction bases with no gene match: 2. The CDR3 coding sequence is TGTGCCAGTAGTTGGACTAGCGGGGACTACAATGAGCAGTTCTTC. Translation gives CASSWTSGDYNEQFF.

The chain couples TRBV2 to TRBJ1-4, with 7 bases matching TRBD1. The CDR3 totals 16 residues. The germline V gene has CDR1 SNHLY and CDR2 FYNNEI. J was trimmed by 3 bases and V by 3 bases; bases with no gene match: 7. CDR3 sequence (DNA): TGTGCCAGCAGTGAGAGGGGGCTTGTCCCTAATGAAAAACTGTTTTTT. Translating it yields CASSERGLVPNEKLFF.

This clone was detected only once. The V call is TRBV10-3, the J call TRBJ1-1; 7 bases fit TRBD1. The CDR3 has 13 residues. Per germline, CDR1 ENHRY and CDR2 SYGVKD. Germline trimming cut 8 bases from V and 1 base from J; bases unmatched to any gene: 4. CDR3 protein: CAIGQGGNTEAFF. CDR3 nucleotides: TGTGCCATCGGCCAGGGGGGGAACACTGAAGCTTTCTTT.

The chain is built from TRBV6-4 and TRBJ1-4, with 7 bases that match TRBD1. This CDR3 is 15 amino acids long. V dropped 6 bases and J dropped 3; count of bases not matched to a gene: 7. The germline V gene encodes CDR1 MRHNA and CDR2 SNTAGT. Written as DNA, the CDR3 is TGTGCCAGCAGGGACGACAGGGTTGCTAATGAAAAACTGTTTTTT. It codes for CASRDDRVANEKLFF.

This rearrangement joins TRBV2 to TRBJ2-1; D possibly corresponds to TRBD2 (6 bases). CDR1 SNHLY and CDR2 FYNNEI come from the germline V gene. V was clipped by 2 bases and J by 5 bases, with 13 bases between them. CDR3 length: 15 amino acids. In DNA, the CDR3 is TGTGCCAGCAGTGAATGGGTGGGGGAGGACAATGAGCAGTTCTTC. The encoded protein is CASSEWVGEDNEQFF.

The CDR3 DNA reads TGCGCCAGCAGCCAAGTCGGAATAGCCAAAAACATTCAGTACTTC. Its protein product is CASSQVGIAKNIQYF. The chain carries TRBV4-3 and TRBJ2-4; no clear D gene. The V and J ends lost 1 base and 0 bases respectively, with 7 bases between them. Germline assignment: CDR1 LGHNA and CDR2 YSLEER. CDR3 length: 15 residues.

The chain employs TRBV11-1 and TRBJ2-7; TRBD2 aligns across 7 bases. The CDR3 contains 17 residues. Germline CDR1 reads SGHAT; CDR2 reads FQDESV (reference sequence). With 5 bases clipped from V and 3 bases from J, the junction kept 16 bases outside the gene matches. Here the CDR3 DNA reads TGTGCCAGCAGCCCAACTAGGGGAGCGGGGAGCTTCTACGAGCAGTACTTC. It specifies CASSPTRGAGSFYEQYF.

The chain joins TRBV9 to TRBJ2-5; maybe TRBD2 (6 bases). The CDR3 loop spans 15 amino acids. V gave up 3 bases and J gave up 1 base, with 13 bases separating them. Germline lookup yields CDR1 SGDLS and CDR2 YYNGEE. CDR3 sequence reads: CASSGRGLPQETQYF. CDR3 nucleotide sequence: TGTGCCAGCAGCGGCCGGGGACTCCCCCAAGAGACCCAGTACTTC. Combining the CDR3 with reference TRBV9 and TRBJ2-5 gives the whole variable domain DSGVTQTPKHLITATGQRVTLRCSPRSGDLSVYWYQQSLDQGLQFLIQYYNGEERAKGNILERFSAQQFPDLHSELNLSSLELGDSALYFCASSGRGLPQETQYFGPGTRLLVL.

The V gene is TRBV5-6, the J gene TRBJ2-5; no firm D call. Germline V gene sequence: CDR1 SGHDT, CDR2 YYEEEE. V gave up 0 bases and J gave up 2 bases, with 11 bases separating them. This CDR3 comprises 15 residues. CDR3 sequence (DNA): TGTGCCAGCAGCTTGGAGGTGACCCATCAAGAGACCCAGTACTTC. Translation gives CASSLEVTHQETQYF. The entire variable domain, with the rest obtained from reference TRBV5-6 and TRBJ2-5, is as follows: DAGVTQSPTHLIKTRGQQVTLRCSPKSGHDTVSWYQQALGQGPQFIFQYYEEEERQRGNFPDRFSGHQFPNYSSELNVNALLLGDSALYLCASSLEVTHQETQYFGPGTRLLVL.

The table lists this clone with a few counts. This likely stems from a read error, as it lies one base from a far larger clone. The same CDR3 can be traced to other DNA sequences in this sample. The rearrangement joins TRBV5-4 to TRBJ2-7; D not certain. Trimming removed 0 bases from V and 2 bases from J, with 3 bases in between. Per the germline V gene, CDR1 is SGHNT and CDR2 is YYREEE (reference sequence). This CDR3 has 12 amino acids. CDR3: CASSLGTYEQYF. CDR3 DNA sequence: TGTGCCAGCAGCTTGGGGACCTACGAGCAGTACTTC.

This rearrangement joins TRBV6-1 to TRBJ1-4; TRBD1 is a possible D gene (5 bases). The CDR3 totals 15 residues. CDR1 MNHNS and CDR2 SASEGT come from the germline V gene. Trimming took 4 bases from V and 3 from J, leaving 12 bases between them. The CDR3 DNA follows: TGTGCCAGCAGTGGGTTCGGGGCCTCTAATGAAAAACTGTTTTTT. This codes for CASSGFGASNEKLFF.

The V gene is TRBV5-4, the J gene TRBJ2-7; 7 positions match TRBD2. The V gene's germline CDR1 is SGHNT and CDR2 YYREEE (reference sequence). The CDR3 spans 15 residues. J gave up 7 bases and V 0 bases, and 10 bases lay outside the gene matches. CDR3 coding DNA: TGTGCCAGCAGCTTGGGATTTGGGGGGGGAGAAGAGCAGTACTTC. This encodes CASSLGFGGGEEQYF.

V is TRBV5-1 and J is TRBJ2-3; 7 positions agree with TRBD2. The ends lost 4 bases at V and 3 bases at J; junction bases unmatched: 14. The CDR3 has 17 residues. The germline V gene has CDR1 SGHRS and CDR2 YFSETQ. CDR3 DNA sequence: TGCGCCAGCAGCCCCCGTTTTGGGTGGGGGGGAACAGATACGCAGTATTTT. It codes for CASSPRFGWGGTDTQYF.

The genes are TRBV5-3 and TRBJ2-5; 7 bases are shared with TRBD1. Being an ORF, TRBV5-3 has a function that is uncertain. This CDR3 has 16 residues. V was clipped by 1 base and J by 2 bases; unmatched bases: 8. DNA of the CDR3: TGTGCCAGAAGCTTGAGGGACCAGGGGGAACAAGAGACCCAGTACTTC. Protein: CARSLRDQGEQETQYF.